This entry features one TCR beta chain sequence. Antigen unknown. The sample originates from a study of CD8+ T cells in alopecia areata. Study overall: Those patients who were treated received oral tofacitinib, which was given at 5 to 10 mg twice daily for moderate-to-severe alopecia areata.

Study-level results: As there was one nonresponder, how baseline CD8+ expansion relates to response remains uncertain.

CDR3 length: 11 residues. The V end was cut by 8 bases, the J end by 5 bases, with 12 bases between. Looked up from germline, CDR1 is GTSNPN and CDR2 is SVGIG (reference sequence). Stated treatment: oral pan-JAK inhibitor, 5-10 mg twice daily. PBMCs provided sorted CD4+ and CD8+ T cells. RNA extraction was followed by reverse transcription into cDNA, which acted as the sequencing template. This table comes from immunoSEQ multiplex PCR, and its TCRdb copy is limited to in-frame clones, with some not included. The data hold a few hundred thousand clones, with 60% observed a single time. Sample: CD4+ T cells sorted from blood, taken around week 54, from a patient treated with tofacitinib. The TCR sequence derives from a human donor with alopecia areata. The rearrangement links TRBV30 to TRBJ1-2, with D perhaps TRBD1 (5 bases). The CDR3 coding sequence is TGTGCCGGGTCTGGGGGTTATGGCTACACCTTC. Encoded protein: CAGSGGYGYTF.